Included here is one T cell receptor beta chain sequence, with context. Its matching antigen is unknown. The germline V gene encodes CDR1 SGDLS and CDR2 YYNGEE. This CDR3 has 14 residues. V lost 0 bases and J 5 bases, leaving 8 bases between the germline ends. The sample originates from a study of shared clonotypes between healthy human individuals. Study in general: Per donor, CD8 memory used one plate, CD8 naive used two, CD4 memory used three and CD4 naive used three. Study-level results: Memory subsets had estimated richness that was generally smaller than that of naive subsets. The study found lower generation probabilities in non-shared clonotypes than in those shared by all four donors.

Naive CD8 cells lacked CD45RO and underwent positive selection for CCR7, leaving out terminally differentiated effector memory CD45RA+ cells. Clones were read by immunoSEQ multiplex PCR, and TCRdb kept only the in-frame ones, dropping some. This table holds some 2,000,000 clones, approximately 94% found once. Sequencing was done on a sample of naive CD8+ T cells sorted from blood. The chain couples TRBV9 to TRBJ2-2; D call uncertain. The origin of this receptor is a man aged 18 to 29 in good health. The CDR3, as DNA: TGTGCCAGCAGCGTAGCTTGGCGGACCGGGGAGCTGTTTTTT. Its protein product is CASSVAWRTGELFF.